This record concerns one T cell receptor beta chain sequence. What it binds is unknown. V lost 7 bases, J lost 5 bases, and 8 bases stayed unmatched. Germline V gene sequence: CDR1 LGHNA, CDR2 YSLEER. The CDR3 covers 15 residues. This entry comes from a study of blood T cell dynamics during melanoma immunotherapy. Study-wide points: It remained unknown if the driving T cell clones were melanoma-specific.

The table came from immunoSEQ multiplex PCR; TCRdb's copy has only in-frame clones and leaves some out. The sample comprises some 11,000 clones, more than 70% of which are singletons, and less than 25% rests with the top ten. Time point given: week 3, after first cycle of checkpoint inhibitor. The chain carries TRBV4-3 and TRBJ2-2; TRBD1 matches 9 bases. This receptor was taken from a human donor with melanoma. The sample in question was blood, obtained from a patient treated with checkpoint blockade. CDR3: CASTAGTGPTGELFF. CDR3 DNA: TGCGCCAGCACCGCCGGGACAGGGCCGACCGGGGAGCTGTTTTTT.